This TCR beta chain was sequenced during a study of cytomegalovirus exposure and HLA in healthy donors. V was trimmed by 6 bases and J by 2 bases, leaving 17 bases between them. CDR3 length: 15 residues. Germline V gene data show CDR1 as ENHRY and CDR2 as SYGVKD. About this clone: No antigen is known for it.

Study-wide results and limits: Researchers reported that a few CMV-associated chains were confirmed in vitro as CMV antigen-specific. Because they were indistinguishable, some V segments, including TRBV6-2 and TRBV6-3, were excluded.

13 Jbeta primers and 60 Vbeta primers were used for the PCR. Only in-frame clones appear in the TCRdb table, and some are missing; sequencing was by immunoSEQ multiplex PCR. The sample contains around 99,000 clones, less than 85% of which appear only once. The rearrangement joins TRBV10-3 to TRBJ2-7, with TRBD1 as a possible D gene (6 bases). The sequenced material came from PBMCs. The sequence was obtained from a woman between 35 and 50 years old in good health and CMV-seropositive. CDR3 nucleotide sequence: TGTGCCATCAGGGGGGCAGGGGAAGGGACCTACGAGCAGTACTTC. Translation gives CAIRGAGEGTYEQYF.